The entry below gives a single T cell receptor beta chain sequence along with its context. What this receptor recognizes is not known. Within one base of it there is no much larger clone, and no base qualities were kept. From each donor, a single peripheral blood sample of around 120 mL on average was drawn into heparinised tubes. A BD FACSAria II and a panel including CD45RO, CCR7, CD25, CD127, CD95 and CD27 were used to sort naive, central memory, regulatory and stem cell-like memory CD4+ T cells. A purity above 98% was achieved for all sorted populations. PBMCs were isolated right away by Lymphoprep density gradient centrifugation and were stained directly, without culture. So that batch effects would be minimized, each experiment stained and sorted samples in pairs, pairing one healthy donor with one patient. The entire amount of isolated RNA was reverse transcribed using the High Capacity cDNA Reverse Transcription Kit, so the sequenced TCRB transcripts were expressed ones. Deep immunoSEQ sequencing was performed on naive, central memory and regulatory T cell samples, with an average of around 3.5 million total reads per sample. Sorted cells were lysed in RLT buffer and RNA was extracted with DNase-treated RNeasy Micro or Mini kits, depending on cell number. To prevent cross-contamination, every cell subset was processed on its own, while patient and healthy donor samples were processed together. The immunoSEQ multiplex PCR was used to amplify TCRB sequences from cDNA, yielding 87-bp fragments that span the CDR3 region. The amplicons were sequenced using the Illumina HiSeq platform. From the authors' description of their analysis: Synthetic template baselines were used to correct PCR bias computationally, reads within Hamming distance 2 were collapsed together, and singletons that could not be merged were discarded. Reads were aligned against IMGT so that V, D and J genes, CDR3 length and insertions or deletions at six rearrangement sites could be assigned. Within each subset, clonotype counts were normalized to sorted cell number, after which true diversity and Gini coefficients were computed with the tcR R package. The overlap coefficient, calculated on TCRB nucleotide sequences, was used to quantify repertoire sharing. Out-of-frame TCRB sequences from naive cells were analyzed to stand in for the pre-selection repertoire. The clones in this table, taken by TCRdb from immuneACCESS, are in-frame only. Not every clone is retained; where verified, under half of the shortfall comes from an unresolved V gene, and the cause of the rest is unknown. V and J calls and clone size are copied from that table; D and trimming were computed from the DNA. The sample profile shows more than 300,000 clones; around an eighth of them were found once. 0.0085% to 0.012% of the sample goes to the ten largest clones.

The data belong to a study of beta chain features in type 1 diabetes (dated by TCRdb to between 2017 and 2018). In the study overall: Mean age, gender distribution, total cell number and subset yield did not differ between patients and healthy donors. A total of roughly 99 million sorted cells were examined across all samples, and the number of cells per subset was strongly correlated with RNA yield. The study compared the TCRB repertoires of sorted circulating CD4+ T cell subsets in recently diagnosed type 1 diabetes patients with those in matched healthy donors. Whereas all 30 or so donors provided naive and central memory subsets, regulatory and stem cell-like memory subsets were isolated from just 8 patients and about 8 healthy donors.

Including the terminal cysteine and phenylalanine, the CDR3 comprises 15 residues. The kept DNA is CDR3 alone, 45 bases in frame from the first base. CDR1 and CDR2, looked up from the germline V gene, are SGHRS and YFSETQ. Compared with germline, V lacks 4 bases and J lacks 7 bases; bases without a gene match: 10. What the research found in general, with its limitations: PCR may preferentially amplify shorter templates, but because patient and control samples were amplified and corrected together, any resulting skew would affect both groups equally. HLA sub-analyses involved small numbers of individuals, so any influence of HLA type on TCRB rearrangement remained unresolved. At VDJ recombination sites, type 1 diabetes patients had fewer insertions and more deleted nucleotides, which implies abnormalities in thymic rearrangement. Naive, central memory and regulatory TCRB repertoires appeared to be more alike among patients than among healthy donors. A moderate but significant shortening of TCRB CDR3 length was observed in type 1 diabetes patients in all four CD4+ subsets. Because cDNA rather than genomic DNA was sequenced, highly expressing activated cells could have been over-represented, although no difference in activation and CD3 levels was found between groups.

The sequencing sample was made of naive CD4+ T cells from blood. The cell subset or site label corresponds to: true naive CD4+ T cells. The sequence links TRBV5-1 to TRBJ2-1; 8 bases in between match TRBD1. The sequence was collected from a woman aged 18-29 years with type 1 diabetes. The CDR3 region has the sequence CASSGGQGAMNEQFF. The nucleotides read TGCGCCAGCAGCGGTGGGCAGGGGGCTATGAATGAGCAGTTCTTC.